This T cell receptor (beta chain) was recovered during a study of CD4+ T cells in melanoma. Overall study findings and caveats: Diverse differentiation states were reported for melanoma neoantigen-specific CD4+ T cells. CD8+ T cell, macrophage and B cell function reportedly correlated with neoantigen-specific CD4+ T cells.

Only in-frame clones appear in the TCRdb table, and some are missing; sequencing was by immunoSEQ multiplex PCR. The data contain about 10,000 clones, 50% to 75% of them singletons. Germline V gene data show CDR1 as SGHTA and CDR2 as FQGNSA. V lost 4 bases to trimming and J lost 7 bases, with 14 bases between them. The CDR3 totals 15 residues. This clone was counted between two and nine times. Its antigen remains unidentified. Sequencing was done on a sample of cells from a culture (not recorded whether cultured in vitro). The TCR originated in a human donor with melanoma. V usage is TRBV7-2 and J usage is TRBJ1-6, with no clear D. The CDR3 here is CASSSQGPPNSPLHF. The CDR3 nucleotides are TGTGCCAGCAGCTCCCAAGGGCCCCCAAATTCACCCCTCCACTTT.